These 10 T cell receptor beta chains share one sample of origin, sequenced in a study of shared clonotypes between healthy human individuals. Using immunoSEQ multiplex PCR, the repertoire was profiled, and TCRdb retains in-frame clones only, with some absent. The sample consists of millions of clones, approximately 95% of them appearing once. CD8 cells regarded as naive lacked CD45RO, were positively chosen for CCR7, and omitted terminally differentiated effector memory CD45RA+ cells. Sequencing was performed on naive CD8+ T cells sorted from blood. The receptors shown here come from a man between 18 and 35 years old in good health.

The chain joins TRBV28 to TRBJ2-5; TRBD1 agrees at 11 bases. This CDR3 comprises 18 residues. The V gene end was trimmed by 5 bases and the J gene end by 4 bases; junction bases not matched to a gene: 15. In germline, CDR1 is MDHEN, CDR2 SYDVKM. Written as DNA, the CDR3 is TGTGCCAGCAGTACCGGACAGGGGGCATTAGGGGTGGGAGAGACCCAGTACTTC. As protein: CASSTGQGALGVGETQYF. The whole variable domain, remainder taken from reference TRBV28 and TRBJ2-5, is DVKVTQSSRYLVKRTGEKVFLECVQDMDHENMFWYRQDPGLGLRLIYFSYDVKMKEKGDIPEGYSVSREKKERFSLILESASTNQTSMYLCASSTGQGALGVGETQYFGPGTRLLVL.

This chain connects TRBV27 to TRBJ2-2; 7 nucleotides agree with TRBD1. Trimming cost V 6 bases and J 5 bases; bases outside gene matches: 9. The CDR3 covers 15 residues. Germline V CDR1 and CDR2: MNHEY, SMNVEV (reference sequence). CDR3 loop: CASSYRGPWTGELFF. The CDR3 DNA is TGTGCCAGCAGCTACAGGGGCCCGTGGACCGGGGAGCTGTTTTTT.

This CDR3 is CASSSSRMVSSYNEQFF. CDR3 coding DNA: TGTGCCAGCAGTTCCAGTCGAATGGTGAGCTCCTACAATGAGCAGTTCTTC. This sequence joins TRBV27 and TRBJ2-1; D is unresolved. V lost 4 bases to trimming and J lost 0 bases, with 16 bases between them. Germline V gene sequence: CDR1 MNHEY, CDR2 SMNVEV (reference sequence). The CDR3 consists of 17 residues.

The rearrangement uses TRBV10-2 and TRBJ2-5, with TRBD2 matching 11 bases. Per the germline V gene, CDR1 is WSHSY and CDR2 is SAAADI. J lost 7 bases, V lost 7 bases, and 8 bases had no gene match. The CDR3 runs 14 residues. CDR3 sequence: CASTPLAGETTQYF. The CDR3, as DNA: TGCGCCAGCACCCCACTAGCGGGAGAGACGACCCAGTACTTC.

The CDR3 region is CASSSQGSNTGELFF. CDR3 in DNA: TGTGCCAGCAGCTCACAGGGGTCTAACACCGGGGAGCTGTTTTTT. The chain recombines TRBV7-9 with TRBJ2-2, with TRBD1 matching 7 bases. There are 15 residues in the CDR3. Trimming took 4 bases from V and 2 from J; bases not matched to a gene: 4. CDR1 is SEHNR and CDR2 is FQNEAQ in the germline V gene (reference sequence). The complete variable domain, with remaining parts taken from reference TRBV7-9 and TRBJ2-2, reads DTGVSQNPRHKITKRGQNVTFRCDPISEHNRLYWYRQTLGQGPEFLTYFQNEAQLEKSRLLSDRFSAERPKGSFSTLEIQRTEQGDSAMYLCASSSQGSNTGELFFGEGSRLTVL.

A note on this clone: Other DNA sequences in the same sample also yield this CDR3. The V call is TRBV27, the J call TRBJ2-7; 8 positions agree with TRBD2. The CDR3 loop spans 14 amino acids. With 2 bases clipped from V and 3 bases from J, the junction kept 3 bases outside the gene matches. Germline V CDR1 and CDR2: MNHEY, SMNVEV (reference sequence). The CDR3 region is CASSLAGGGYEQYF. The CDR3 DNA reads TGTGCCAGCAGTTTAGCGGGAGGAGGCTACGAGCAGTACTTC.

For this clone: Other DNA sequences in this specimen translate into the identical CDR3. The rearrangement joins TRBV5-6 to TRBJ2-7, with D hard to call. The CDR3 loop spans 12 amino acids. Germline lookup yields CDR1 SGHDT and CDR2 YYEEEE. Trimming shortened V by 0 bases and J by 6 bases, and 7 bases separated the two germline ends. CDR3 sequence: CASSLGSSEQYF. The DNA for the CDR3 is TGTGCCAGCAGCTTGGGATCAAGCGAGCAGTACTTC.

The chain links TRBV5-1 to TRBJ2-7, with a possible D match to TRBD1 (6 bases). V gave up 2 bases and J gave up 1 base, with 10 bases separating them. This CDR3 region has 14 residues. The germline CDR1 and CDR2 sequences are SGHRS and YFSETQ. The chain's CDR3 is CASSFQTGSYEQYF. The CDR3 bases are TGCGCCAGCAGCTTCCAGACAGGTTCCTACGAGCAGTACTTC.

This chain connects TRBV11-2 to TRBJ1-1, with TRBD1 matching over 11 bases. With V trimmed by 1 base and J by 3 bases, 7 bases remained unmatched. Germline CDR1 reads SGHAT; CDR2 reads FQNNGV. This CDR3 is built from 17 residues. CDR3 residues: CASSLVGQGVGDTEAFF. The CDR3 DNA follows: TGTGCCAGCAGCTTAGTGGGACAGGGGGTAGGGGACACTGAAGCTTTCTTT.

The rearrangement uses TRBV4-3 and TRBJ2-1; 9 positions agree with TRBD1. The CDR3 loop spans 19 amino acids. The germline gives CDR1 LGHNA, CDR2 YSLEER. V dropped 0 bases and J dropped 4; count of bases not matched to a gene: 13. Here the CDR3 reads CASSQDLQGANYLYNEQFF. Here the CDR3 DNA reads TGCGCCAGCAGCCAAGATCTACAGGGGGCTAATTACTTATACAATGAGCAGTTCTTC.